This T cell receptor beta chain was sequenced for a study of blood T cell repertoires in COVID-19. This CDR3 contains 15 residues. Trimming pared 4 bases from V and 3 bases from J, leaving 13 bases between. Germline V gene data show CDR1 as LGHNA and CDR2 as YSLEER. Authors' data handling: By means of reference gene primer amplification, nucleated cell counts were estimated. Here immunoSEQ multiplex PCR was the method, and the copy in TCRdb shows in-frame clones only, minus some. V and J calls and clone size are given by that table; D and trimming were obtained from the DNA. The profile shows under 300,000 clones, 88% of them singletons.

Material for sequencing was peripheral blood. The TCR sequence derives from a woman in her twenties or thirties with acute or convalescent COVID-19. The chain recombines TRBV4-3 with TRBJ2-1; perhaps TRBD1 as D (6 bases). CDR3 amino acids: CASSRADSDYNEQFF. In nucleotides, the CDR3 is TGCGCCAGCAGCCGAGCGGACAGTGACTACAATGAGCAGTTCTTC.